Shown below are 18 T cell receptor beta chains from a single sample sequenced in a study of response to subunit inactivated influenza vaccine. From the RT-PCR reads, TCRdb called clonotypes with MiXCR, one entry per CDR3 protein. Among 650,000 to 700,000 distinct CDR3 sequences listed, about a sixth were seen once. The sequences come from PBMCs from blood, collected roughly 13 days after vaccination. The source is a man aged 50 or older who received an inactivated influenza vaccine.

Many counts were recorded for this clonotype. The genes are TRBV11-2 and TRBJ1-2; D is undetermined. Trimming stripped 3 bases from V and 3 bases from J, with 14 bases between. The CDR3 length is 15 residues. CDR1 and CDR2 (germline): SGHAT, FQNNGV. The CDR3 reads CASSFSVSSHYGYTF. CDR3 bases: TGTGCCAGCAGCTTCTCAGTGTCATCCCACTATGGCTACACCTTC.

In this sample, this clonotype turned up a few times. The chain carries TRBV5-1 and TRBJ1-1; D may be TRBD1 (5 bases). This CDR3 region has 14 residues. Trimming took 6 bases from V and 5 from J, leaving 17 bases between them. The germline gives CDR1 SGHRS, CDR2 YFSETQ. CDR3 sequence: CASKWRTGGTEAFF. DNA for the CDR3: TGCGCCAGCAAGTGGCGTACCGGGGGTACTGAAGCTTTCTTT. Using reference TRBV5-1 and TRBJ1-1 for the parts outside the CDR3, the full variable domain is KAGVTQTPRYLIKTRGQQVTLSCSPISGHRSVSWYQQTPGQGLQFLFEYFSETQRNKGNFPGRFSGRQFSNSRSEMNVSTLELGDSALYLCASKWRTGGTEAFFGQGTRLTVV.

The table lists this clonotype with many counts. The CDR3 region is CASSFPREGPVTDTQYF. The CDR3 coding sequence is TGTGCCAGCAGCTTCCCTCGGGAGGGCCCGGTGACAGATACGCAGTATTTT. The J gene is TRBJ2-3, the V gene TRBV7-8; 8 bases fit TRBD2. Germline CDR1 SGHVS, CDR2 FQNEAQ. V lost 3 bases and J lost 3; bases outside the gene matches: 11. The CDR3 extends over 17 amino acids.

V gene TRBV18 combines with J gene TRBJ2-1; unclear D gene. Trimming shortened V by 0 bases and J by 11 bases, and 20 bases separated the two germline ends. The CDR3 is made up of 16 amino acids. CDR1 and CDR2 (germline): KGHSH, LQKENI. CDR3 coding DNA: TGTGCCAGCTCACCACCGAGTTTGGCTACTACGGTCAAGCAGTTCTTC. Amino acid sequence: CASSPPSLATTVKQFF.

This chain's CDR3 is CSARTDARYEQYF. CDR3 DNA sequence: TGCAGTGCTAGAACCGACGCACGCTACGAGCAGTACTTC. The chain carries TRBV20-1 and TRBJ2-7; the D is unclear. Germline CDR1 and CDR2: DFQATT and SNEGSKA (reference sequence). V lost 2 bases, J lost 3 bases, and 11 bases lay in between. The CDR3 has 13 residues.

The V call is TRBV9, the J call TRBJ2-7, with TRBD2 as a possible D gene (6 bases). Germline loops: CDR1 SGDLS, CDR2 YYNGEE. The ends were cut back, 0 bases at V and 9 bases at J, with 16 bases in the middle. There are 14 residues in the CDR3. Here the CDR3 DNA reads TGTGCCAGCAGCGTAGACTCTAGCGAGGCGGTGCAGTACTTC. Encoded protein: CASSVDSSEAVQYF. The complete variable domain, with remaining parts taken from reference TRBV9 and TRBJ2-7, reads DSGVTQTPKHLITATGQRVTLRCSPRSGDLSVYWYQQSLDQGLQFLIQYYNGEERAKGNILERFSAQQFPDLHSELNLSSLELGDSALYFCASSVDSSEAVQYFGPGTRLTVT.

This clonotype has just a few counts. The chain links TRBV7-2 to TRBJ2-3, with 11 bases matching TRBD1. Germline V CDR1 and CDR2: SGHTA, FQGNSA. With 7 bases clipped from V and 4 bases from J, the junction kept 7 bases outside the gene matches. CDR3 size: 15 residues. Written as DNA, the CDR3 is TGTGCCAGCACCCTTATGGGACAGGGGGCAGATACGCAGTATTTT. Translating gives CASTLMGQGADTQYF.

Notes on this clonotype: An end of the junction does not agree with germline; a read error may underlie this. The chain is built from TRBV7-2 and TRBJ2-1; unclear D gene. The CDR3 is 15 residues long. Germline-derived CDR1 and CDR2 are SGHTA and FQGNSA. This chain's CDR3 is CASSLGRWVYNGQFF. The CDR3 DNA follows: TGTGCCAGCAGCTTAGGACGGTGGGTCTACAATGGGCAGTTCTTC. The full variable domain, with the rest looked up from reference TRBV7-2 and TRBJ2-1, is GAGVSQSPSNKVTEKGKDVELRCDPISGHTALYWYRQSLGQGLEFLIYFQGNSAPDKSGLPSDRFSAERTGGSVSTLTIQRTQQEDSAVYLCASSLGRWVYNGQFFGPGTRLTVL.

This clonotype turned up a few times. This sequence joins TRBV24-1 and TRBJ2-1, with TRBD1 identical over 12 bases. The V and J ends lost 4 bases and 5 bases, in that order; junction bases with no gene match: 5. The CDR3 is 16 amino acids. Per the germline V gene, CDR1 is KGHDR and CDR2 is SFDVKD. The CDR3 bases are TGTGCCACCAGTGACGTGGGACAGGGGGCGAACAATGAGCAGTTCTTC. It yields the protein CATSDVGQGANNEQFF.

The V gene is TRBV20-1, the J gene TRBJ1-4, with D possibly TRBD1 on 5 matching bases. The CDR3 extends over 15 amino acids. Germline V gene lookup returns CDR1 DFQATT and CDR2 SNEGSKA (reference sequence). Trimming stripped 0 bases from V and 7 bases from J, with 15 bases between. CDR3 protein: CSARDPQGGREKLFF. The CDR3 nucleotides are TGCAGTGCTAGAGATCCCCAGGGAGGGCGTGAAAAACTGTTTTTT.

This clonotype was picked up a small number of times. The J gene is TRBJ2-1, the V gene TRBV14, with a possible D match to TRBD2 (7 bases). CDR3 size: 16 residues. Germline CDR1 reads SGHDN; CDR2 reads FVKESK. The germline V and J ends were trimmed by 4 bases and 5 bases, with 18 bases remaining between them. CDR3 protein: CASSPRAGALHNEQFF. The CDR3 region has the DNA TGTGCCAGCAGCCCGAGGGCGGGGGCTCTACACAATGAGCAGTTCTTC.

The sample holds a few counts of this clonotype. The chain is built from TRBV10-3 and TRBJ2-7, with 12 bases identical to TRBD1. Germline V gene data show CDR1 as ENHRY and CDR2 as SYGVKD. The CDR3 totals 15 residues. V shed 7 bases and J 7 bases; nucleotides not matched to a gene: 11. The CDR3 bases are TGTGCCATCAAGAAACCGGGACAGGGGGCATGGGAGCAGTACTTC. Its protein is CAIKKPGQGAWEQYF.

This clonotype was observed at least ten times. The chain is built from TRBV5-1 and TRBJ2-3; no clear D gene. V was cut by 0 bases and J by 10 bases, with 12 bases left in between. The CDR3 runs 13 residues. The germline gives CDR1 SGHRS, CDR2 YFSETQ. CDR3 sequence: CASSLDVANSQYF. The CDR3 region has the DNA TGCGCCAGCAGCTTGGACGTTGCAAACTCGCAGTATTTT.

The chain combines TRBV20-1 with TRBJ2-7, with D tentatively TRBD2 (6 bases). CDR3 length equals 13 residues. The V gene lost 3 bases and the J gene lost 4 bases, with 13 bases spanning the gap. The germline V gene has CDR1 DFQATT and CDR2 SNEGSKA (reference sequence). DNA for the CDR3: TGCAGTGCTAGGATCGGGAGTGGGTACGAGCAGTACTTC. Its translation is CSARIGSGYEQYF.

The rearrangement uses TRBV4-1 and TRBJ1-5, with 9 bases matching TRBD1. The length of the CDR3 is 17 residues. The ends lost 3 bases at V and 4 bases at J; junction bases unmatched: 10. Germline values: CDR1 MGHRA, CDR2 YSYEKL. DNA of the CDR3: TGCGCCAGCAGCCAGGGATGGCAGGACAGGGGAAATCAGCCCCAGCATTTT. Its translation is CASSQGWQDRGNQPQHF.

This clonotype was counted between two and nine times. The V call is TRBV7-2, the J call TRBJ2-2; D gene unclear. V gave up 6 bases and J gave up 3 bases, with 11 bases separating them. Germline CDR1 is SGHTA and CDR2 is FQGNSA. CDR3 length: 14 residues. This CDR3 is CASRASPDTGELFF. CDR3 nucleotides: TGTGCCAGCAGGGCGTCTCCTGACACCGGGGAGCTGTTTTTT.

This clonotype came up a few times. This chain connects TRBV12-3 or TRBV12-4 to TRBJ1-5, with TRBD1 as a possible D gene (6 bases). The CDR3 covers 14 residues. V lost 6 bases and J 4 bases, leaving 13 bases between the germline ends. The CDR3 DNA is TGTGCCAGCAGCCCCACCGACAGGAATCAGCCCCAGCATTTT. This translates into CASSPTDRNQPQHF.

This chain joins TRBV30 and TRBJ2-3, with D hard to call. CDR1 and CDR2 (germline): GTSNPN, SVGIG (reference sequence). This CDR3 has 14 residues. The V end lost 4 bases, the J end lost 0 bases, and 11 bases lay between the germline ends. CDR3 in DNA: TGTGCCTGGAAGTACAGTACTAGCACAGATACGCAGTATTTT. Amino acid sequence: CAWKYSTSTDTQYF.